This record looks at one T cell receptor (beta chain) sequence and its context. Its antigen is unknown. There are no base qualities to consult, and no much larger clone falls within one base. Donors were roughly 40 systemically healthy Caucasian individuals from Russia aged 6 to 90 years. About 9.1 milliliters of peripheral blood were collected from each donor into EDTA-treated Vacutainer tubes. PBMCs were isolated by Ficoll-Paque density-gradient centrifugation, with at least 7 million obtained per sample. Trizol reagent was used to extract total RNA from the PBMCs, yielding at least 5 micrograms per sample. Naive CD45RAhigh/CD27high T cell percentages were measured by flow cytometry on a PBMC aliquot from every donor. This specimen comes from a study of blood T cells in healthy people across ages (dated by TCRdb to the mid-2010s). Regarding the research as a whole: In model experiments, template switching captured about one uniquely barcoded TCR beta cDNA molecule for every two T cells. Age-related changes in TCR beta repertoire diversity were measured in the study by deep sequencing normalized with unique cDNA molecular identifiers. Donors were grouped into four age groups: young (average approximately 15 years), middle-aged (under 40), aged (about 60) and long-lived (approximately 78). To avoid experimental bias, donors of different ages were spread randomly across the sequencing lanes. For two donors (one aged 18 to 29 and one aged 80 or older), the study analyzed two additional independent replicas of 1 million unique cDNA reads from the same blood draw.

The germline V gene (reference sequence) gives CDR1 as SGHKS and CDR2 as YYEKEE. Clipping removes 4 bases from V and 2 bases from J, with 8 as the unmatched junction base count. The CDR3 runs 15 amino acids, cysteine and phenylalanine included. The only DNA kept is the CDR3, 45 bases in frame from the first base. General study outcomes and caveats: Observed TCR beta diversity correlated strongly with the percentage of naive T cells measured by flow cytometry. Bulk unsorted PBMC profiling prevented conclusive comparison of naive and antigen-experienced compartments. Donor CMV infection status was unknown, potentially confounding age-related changes in expanded clonotypes. The long-lived group showed more naive CD4+ T cells, fewer expanded clones and increased TCR diversity than the aged group, suggesting age selection. Total diversity estimates from one million sequenced T cells were considered lower bounds and underestimates. Observed TCR beta diversity per million T cells fell roughly linearly with age, and a significant reduction was already apparent by age roughly 40.

The library was prepared using 5' RACE. For sequencing, an Illumina HiSeq 2500 was employed. A second about 7 to 12 cycle PCR used a sample-barcoded 5' primer and a J-beta primer mix. A unique molecular identifier was introduced onto each TCR beta cDNA molecule by a template-switch 5' adaptor carrying 12 random nucleotides. Each sample yielded at least 3 million CDR3-containing paired-end reads. All of the RNA was converted into first-strand cDNA using the Mint cDNA synthesis kit, with a TRBC-specific oligonucleotide serving as the primer. Following uracil-DNA glycosylase treatment, a first 18-cycle PCR with universal primers M1SS and BC2_uni_R was performed on all cDNA. As for how the authors treated the data: Each sample was normalized by randomly selecting 1 million high-quality reads, each carrying a distinct molecular identifier. Reads sharing molecular identifiers were discarded rather than binned into consensus sequences. MiTCR, set to a Q25 quality threshold and the strictest error-elimination algorithm, was used for CDR3 identification, clonotype clustering and error correction. A nonparametric unseen species model with Euler transformation was used to estimate a lower bound on total TCR beta diversity. The public sequencing data were trimmed at Q25 with fastp and processed into clonotypes with MiXCR by TCRdb, which kept only in-frame beta chains. For every CDR3 protein sequence, its rows merge into one entry that carries the most common genes and DNA. The V and J calls shown here were made by TCRdb, not taken from the authors' results. This sample lists hundreds of thousands of distinct CDR3 sequences; 45% to 70% were detected once. 20% to 30% of the sample belongs to the ten largest clones.

The sequence was obtained from a man aged 40-50 years in good health. The specimen was blood. In this chain, TRBV5-5 is recombined with TRBJ2-7; 8 junctional bases match TRBD1. The CDR3 in this case is CASSLFPTGAYEQYF. The DNA sequence reads TGTGCCAGCAGCCTGTTCCCGACAGGGGCCTACGAGCAGTACTTC.